This T cell receptor (beta chain) was sequenced in a study of low-dose radiotherapy and immunotherapy resistance in tumors. Documented time point: after trial treatment. This sample's treatment: LDRT plus nivolumab, ipilimumab, low-dose cyclophosphamide and aspirin (RACIN trial). Advanced solid tumors lacking tumor-infiltrating lymphocytes characterized eligible patients. V was pared by 3 bases and J by 2 bases, with 9 bases between. The germline V gene encodes CDR1 SGHRS and CDR2 YFSETQ. The CDR3 runs to 14 residues. This clonotype appeared many times. TRAV and TRBV primers primed cDNA for both TCRalpha and TCRbeta. With a constant-region primer and a V-primer adapter, TCRs were subjected to around 20 PCR cycles of amplification. TCRdb reprocessed the reads with MiXCR, giving one entry per CDR3 protein. The sample has tens of thousands of distinct CDR3 sequences, 17% seen once.

The TCR was taken from a male donor with prostate cancer. This chain uses TRBV5-1 with TRBJ2-1; D not certain. Here the sequenced sample was PBMCs, taken after low-dose radiotherapy plus immunotherapy. The CDR3 nucleotides read TGCGCCAGCAGCTCCTATATAACCTACAATGAGCAGTTCTTC. It specifies CASSSYITYNEQFF.